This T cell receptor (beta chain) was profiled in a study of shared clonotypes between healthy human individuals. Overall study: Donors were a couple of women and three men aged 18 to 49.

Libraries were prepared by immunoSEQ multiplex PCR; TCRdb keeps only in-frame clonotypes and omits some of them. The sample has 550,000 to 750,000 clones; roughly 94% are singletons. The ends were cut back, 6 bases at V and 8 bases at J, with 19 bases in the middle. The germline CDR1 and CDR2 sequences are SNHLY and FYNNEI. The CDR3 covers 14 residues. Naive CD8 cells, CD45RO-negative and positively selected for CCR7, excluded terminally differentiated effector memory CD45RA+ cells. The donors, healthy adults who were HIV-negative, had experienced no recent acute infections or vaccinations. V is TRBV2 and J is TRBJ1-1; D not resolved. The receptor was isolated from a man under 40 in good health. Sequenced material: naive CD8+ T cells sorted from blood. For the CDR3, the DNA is TGTGCCAGCAGCTTAGGGAGCGTAAGTGAAGAAGCTTTCTTT. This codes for CASSLGSVSEEAFF.